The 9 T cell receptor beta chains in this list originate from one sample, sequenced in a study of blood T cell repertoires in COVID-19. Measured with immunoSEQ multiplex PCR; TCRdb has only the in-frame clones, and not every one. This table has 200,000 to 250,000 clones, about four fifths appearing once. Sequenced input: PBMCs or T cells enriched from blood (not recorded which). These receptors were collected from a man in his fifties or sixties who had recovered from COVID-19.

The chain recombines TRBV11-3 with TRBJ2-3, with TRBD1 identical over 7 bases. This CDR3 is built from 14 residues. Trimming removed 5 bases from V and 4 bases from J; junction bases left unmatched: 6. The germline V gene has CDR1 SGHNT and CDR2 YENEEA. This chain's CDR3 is CASSRPQGADTQYF. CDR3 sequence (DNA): TGTGCCAGCAGCAGACCGCAGGGGGCAGATACGCAGTATTTT.

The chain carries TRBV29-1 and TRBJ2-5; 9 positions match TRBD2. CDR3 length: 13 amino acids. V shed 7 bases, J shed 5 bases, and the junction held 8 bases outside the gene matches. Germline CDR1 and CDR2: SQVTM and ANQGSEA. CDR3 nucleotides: TGCAGCGCCTTGGGACTAGCTGGGGAGACCCAGTACTTC. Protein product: CSALGLAGETQYF. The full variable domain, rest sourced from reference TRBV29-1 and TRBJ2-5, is SAVISQKPSRDICQRGTSLTIQCQVDSQVTMMFWYRQQPGQSLTLIATANQGSEATYESGFVIDKFPISRPNLTFSTLTVSNMSPEDSSIYLCSALGLAGETQYFGPGTRLLVL.

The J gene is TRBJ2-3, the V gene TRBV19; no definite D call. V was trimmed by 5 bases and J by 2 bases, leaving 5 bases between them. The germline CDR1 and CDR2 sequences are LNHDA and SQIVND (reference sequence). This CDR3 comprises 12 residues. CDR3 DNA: TGTGCCAGTAGTCCCCACACAGATACGCAGTATTTT. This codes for CASSPHTDTQYF.

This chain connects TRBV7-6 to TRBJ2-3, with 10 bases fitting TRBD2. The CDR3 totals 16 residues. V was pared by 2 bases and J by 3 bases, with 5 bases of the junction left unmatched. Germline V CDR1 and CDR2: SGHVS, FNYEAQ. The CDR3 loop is CASSLLAGEVTDTQYF. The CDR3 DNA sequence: TGTGCCAGCAGCTTACTAGCGGGAGAAGTAACAGATACGCAGTATTTT.

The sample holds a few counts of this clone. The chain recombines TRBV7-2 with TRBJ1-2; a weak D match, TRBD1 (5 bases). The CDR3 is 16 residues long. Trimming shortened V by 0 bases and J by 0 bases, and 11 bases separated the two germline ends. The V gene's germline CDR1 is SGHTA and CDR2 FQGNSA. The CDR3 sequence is CASSLALGGANYGYTF. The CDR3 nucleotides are TGTGCCAGCAGCTTAGCGCTCGGGGGAGCTAACTATGGCTACACCTTC. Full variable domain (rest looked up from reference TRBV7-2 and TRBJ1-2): GAGVSQSPSNKVTEKGKDVELRCDPISGHTALYWYRQSLGQGLEFLIYFQGNSAPDKSGLPSDRFSAERTGGSVSTLTIQRTQQEDSAVYLCASSLALGGANYGYTFGSGTRLTVV.

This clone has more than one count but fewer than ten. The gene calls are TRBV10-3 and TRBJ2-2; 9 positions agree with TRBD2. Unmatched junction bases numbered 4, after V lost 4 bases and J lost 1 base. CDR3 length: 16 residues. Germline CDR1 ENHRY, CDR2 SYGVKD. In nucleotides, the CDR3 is TGTGCCATCAGTGCGGCGGGGGGGATGAACACCGGGGAGCTGTTTTTT. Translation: CAISAAGGMNTGELFF.

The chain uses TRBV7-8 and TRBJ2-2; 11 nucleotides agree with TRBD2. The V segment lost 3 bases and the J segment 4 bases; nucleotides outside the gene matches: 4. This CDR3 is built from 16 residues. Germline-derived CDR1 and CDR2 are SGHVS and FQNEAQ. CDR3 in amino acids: CASSFSGGAGTGELFF. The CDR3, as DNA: TGTGCCAGCAGCTTTAGCGGGGGGGCGGGCACCGGGGAGCTGTTTTTT.

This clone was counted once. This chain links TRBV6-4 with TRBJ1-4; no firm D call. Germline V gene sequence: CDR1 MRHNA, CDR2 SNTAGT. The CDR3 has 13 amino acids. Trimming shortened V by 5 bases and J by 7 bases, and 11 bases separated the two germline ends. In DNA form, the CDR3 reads TGTGCCAGCAGTCAGAAAGGCGGTGAAAAACTGTTTTTT. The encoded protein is CASSQKGGEKLFF.

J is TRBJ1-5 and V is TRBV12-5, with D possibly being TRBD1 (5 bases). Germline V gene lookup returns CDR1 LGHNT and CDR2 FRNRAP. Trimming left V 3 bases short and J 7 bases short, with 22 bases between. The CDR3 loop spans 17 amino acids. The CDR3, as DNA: TGTGCTAGTGGTTTTAGCCCATCGGACACTTACAACCAGCCCCAGCATTTT. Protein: CASGFSPSDTYNQPQHF. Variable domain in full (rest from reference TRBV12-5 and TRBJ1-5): DARVTQTPRHKVTEMGQEVTMRCQPILGHNTVFWYRQTMMQGLELLAYFRNRAPLDDSGMPKDRFSAEMPDATLATLKIQPSEPRDSAVYFCASGFSPSDTYNQPQHFGDGTRLSIL.